This TCR beta chain was identified in a study of blood T cell repertoires in COVID-19. The CDR3 totals 15 residues. V shed 0 bases and J shed 5 bases, with 17 bases lying between them. In germline, CDR1 is GTSNPN, CDR2 SVGIG (reference sequence). Measured with immunoSEQ multiplex PCR; TCRdb has only the in-frame clones, and not every one. This sample has roughly 150,000 clones; about four fifths occur once, and the top ten carry 10% to 15%. V is TRBV30 and J is TRBJ2-7; a weak D match, TRBD1 (6 bases). Sequenced material: peripheral blood. The origin of this receptor is a man aged 65-85 years who had recovered from COVID-19. Here the CDR3 reads CAWSVPPGTINEQYF. The CDR3 DNA is TGTGCCTGGAGTGTACCCCCCGGGACAATCAACGAGCAGTACTTC.